Included here is one T cell receptor (beta chain) sequence, with context. Its antigen is not known. These data originate in a study of blood T cells in healthy people across ages. General study points: Age brought a roughly linear fall in TCR beta diversity measured per million T cells.

Researchers collected around 10 milliliters of peripheral blood from every single donor. A J-beta primer mix and a sample-barcoded 5' primer were used in a second PCR of about 7 to 12 cycles. Each CDR3 protein gets one entry after TCRdb re-called the 5' RACE reads with MiXCR. The sample carries around 1.7 million distinct CDR3 sequences, 28% recorded once. Germline CDR1 reads SGHTA; CDR2 reads FQGNSA. V shed 1 base, J shed 0 bases, and the junction held 3 bases outside the gene matches. This CDR3 is 17 amino acids long. The source of this sequence is a woman aged 30 to 39 in good health. Sequenced input: blood. The gene calls are TRBV7-2 and TRBJ1-6, with TRBD1 matching 7 bases. The CDR3 protein is CASSLGGTASYNSPLHF. CDR3 nucleotides: TGTGCCAGCAGCTTAGGAGGGACAGCCTCCTATAATTCACCCCTCCACTTT.